This note documents a single T cell receptor beta chain sequence. Its antigen is still unknown. The data were taken from a study of T cell responses to AZD1222 COVID-19 vaccine. Study observations and caveats: Receipt of two AZD1222 doses was followed by a rise in Spike-specific TCR breadth and depth. The reported proportion of spike-specific TCRs targeting unmutated variant regions was nearly half. Most donors were white British and more were female, and clonal diversity was possibly underestimated.

Second-dose recipients at about 4 or about 12 weeks were treated as one pooled group. The repertoire was sequenced with immunoSEQ multiplex PCR; TCRdb's copy has only in-frame clones and lacks some. The profile covers fewer than 130,000 clones, with 87% appearing a single time and 2% to 3% taken by the ten largest. This receptor was obtained from an adult who received the AZD1222 COVID-19 vaccine. This specimen was peripheral blood, taken 28 days after the second AZD1222 dose.

CDR3 nucleotides: TGTGCCACCGATACAGCGGGAGGGCCCGGCACAGATACGCAGTATTTT. Its protein product is CATDTAGGPGTDTQYF. V is TRBV24-1 and J is TRBJ2-3; TRBD2 matches at 10 bases. CDR3 size: 16 residues. V shed 9 bases, J shed 1 base, and the junction held 9 bases outside the gene matches. Germline-derived CDR1 and CDR2 are KGHDR and SFDVKD.